This T cell receptor beta chain appears in the sequencing data of a study of T cells in Graves' hyperthyroidism and ophthalmopathy. The study's findings and limits: A model using 13 V-J features told ophthalmopathy apart from stable hyperthyroidism.

The germline CDR1 and CDR2 sequences are LNHDA and SQIVND (reference sequence). Trimming took off 4 bases at V and 2 bases at J, with 8 bases between the two ends. This CDR3 has 13 residues. There were TCR beta CDR3 regions amplified from RNA transcripts. Primed by the HTBI set, a first-round RT-PCR was run on the TCR CDR3. TCRdb recomputed calls from the multiplex PCR reads with MiXCR, one row per CDR3 protein. The table shows some 350,000 distinct CDR3 sequences, with just under 25% occurring only once. This clonotype was counted ten times or more. The target antigen is unknown. Hyperthyroidism of Graves' type that showed no ophthalmopathy progression within 18 months was stable. Clinicians diagnosed patients from clinical symptoms, serum thyroxine and TRAb, thyroid ultrasound and orbital computed tomography.

The chain has TRBV19 and TRBJ1-1, with D unresolved. Sequenced sample: blood. The sequence was collected from a man between 45 and 60 years old with Graves' hyperthyroidism. The CDR3 region is CASSSRVNTEAFF. CDR3 DNA sequence: TGTGCCAGTAGTAGCCGAGTTAACACTGAAGCTTTCTTT.